This T cell receptor beta chain originates from a study of T cells after yellow fever vaccination. TCRdb independently ran MiXCR on the 5' RACE reads; one entry per CDR3 protein. The table has about 220,000 distinct CDR3 sequences, 3.2% seen once; the top ten hold about 3%. CDR1 and CDR2 from the germline V gene are LGHDT and YNNKEL (reference sequence). V lost 1 base, J lost 4 bases, and 3 bases stayed unmatched. This CDR3 spans 15 amino acids. The TCR sequence derives from a man younger than 30 who received the YFV17D yellow fever vaccine. The chain joins TRBV3-1 to TRBJ2-3; the match to TRBD2 covers 9 bases. Sequenced material: CD4+ T cells sorted from PBMCs, taken 10 days after the yellow fever booster vaccination. The DNA for the CDR3 is TGTGCCAGCAGCCAAGCGGCGGGGGGGGCAGATACGCAGTATTTT. Its protein product is CASSQAAGGADTQYF.